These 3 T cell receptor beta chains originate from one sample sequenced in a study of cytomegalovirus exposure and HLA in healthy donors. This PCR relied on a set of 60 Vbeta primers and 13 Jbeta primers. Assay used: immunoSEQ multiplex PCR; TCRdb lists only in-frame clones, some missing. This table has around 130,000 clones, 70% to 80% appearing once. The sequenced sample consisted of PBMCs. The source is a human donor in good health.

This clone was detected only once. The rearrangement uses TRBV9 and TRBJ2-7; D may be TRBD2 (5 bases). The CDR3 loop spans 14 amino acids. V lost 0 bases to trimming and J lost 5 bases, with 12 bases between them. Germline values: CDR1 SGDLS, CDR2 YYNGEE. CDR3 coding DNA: TGTGCCAGCAGCGTAGGGCCCGCGAGGGACGAGCAGTACTTC. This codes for CASSVGPARDEQYF.

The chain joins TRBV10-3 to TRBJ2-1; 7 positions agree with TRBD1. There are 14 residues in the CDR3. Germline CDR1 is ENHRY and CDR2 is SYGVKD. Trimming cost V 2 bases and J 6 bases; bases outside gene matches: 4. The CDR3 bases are TGTGCCATCAGTGAGGGGGACAGAAGCAATGAGCAGTTCTTC. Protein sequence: CAISEGDRSNEQFF.

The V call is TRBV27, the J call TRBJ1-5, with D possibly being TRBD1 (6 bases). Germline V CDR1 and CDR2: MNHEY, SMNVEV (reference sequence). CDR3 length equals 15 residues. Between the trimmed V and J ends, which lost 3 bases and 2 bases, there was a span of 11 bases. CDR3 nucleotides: TGTGCCAGCAGTTTTGGCAGGGGAGGCAATCAGCCCCAGCATTTT. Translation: CASSFGRGGNQPQHF.